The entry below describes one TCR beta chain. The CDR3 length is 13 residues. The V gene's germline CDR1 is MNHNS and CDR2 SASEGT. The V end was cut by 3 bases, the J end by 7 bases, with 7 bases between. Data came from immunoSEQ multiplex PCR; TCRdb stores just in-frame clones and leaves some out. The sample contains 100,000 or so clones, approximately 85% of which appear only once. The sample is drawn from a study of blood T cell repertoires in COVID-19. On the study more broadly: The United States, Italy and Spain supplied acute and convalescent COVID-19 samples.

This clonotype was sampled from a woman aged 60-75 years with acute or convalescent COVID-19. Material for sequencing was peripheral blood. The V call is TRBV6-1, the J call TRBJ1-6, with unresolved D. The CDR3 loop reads CASSDILNSPLHF. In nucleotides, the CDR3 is TGTGCCAGCAGTGATATCCTCAATTCACCCCTCCACTTT.